These T cell receptor beta chains were read from a single sample in a study of regulatory T cells in long-lasting Graves disease. MiXCR, applied by TCRdb to the multiplex PCR reads, yields one record per CDR3 protein. This table holds about 420,000 distinct CDR3 sequences, 23% found once. The sample was peripheral blood mononuclear cells (PBMCs), taken when the disease was refractory, from a patient treated with antithyroid drugs. Receptor source: a female donor with Graves disease. CDR3s include the opening cysteine and the closing phenylalanine or tryptophan. Fields, in order: V gene, clone size, D gene, J gene, CDR3 protein, CDR3 DNA. The D gene is left open where the match is weak. Some rows have no size entry. The others give once, few or many, or a class for an expanded clone.

V: TRBV6-1; size: many; D: .; J: TRBJ2-7; CDR3: CASSKGTRAVREQYF; DNA: TGTGCCAGCAGTAAAGGGACGAGGGCGGTCCGCGAGCAGTACTTC
V: TRBV10-3; size: .; D: .; J: TRBJ2-7; CDR3: CAISDDGSHIGSYEQYF; DNA: TGTGCCATCAGTGATGACGGGAGTCACATCGGATCCTACGAGCAGTACTTC
V: TRBV19; size: many; D: TRBD1; J: TRBJ1-2; CDR3: CASTFAGGYGYTF; DNA: TGTGCCAGTACGTTTGCAGGGGGCTATGGCTACACCTTC
V: TRBV5-1; size: .; D: .; J: TRBJ1-6; CDR3: CASSLRTVGNSPLHF; DNA: TGCGCCAGCAGCTTACGGACAGTCGGTAATTCACCCCTCCACTTT
V: TRBV7-2; size: many; D: .; J: TRBJ2-7; CDR3: CASSRQTGTYEQYF; DNA: TGTGCCAGCAGCCGTCAGACAGGAACCTACGAGCAGTACTTC
V: TRBV5-4; size: .; D: TRBD2; J: TRBJ2-7; CDR3: CASSSSPLAGDPYEQYF; DNA: TGTGCCAGCAGCTCCTCCCCCCTAGCGGGAGACCCCTACGAGCAGTACTTC
V: TRBV2; size: many; D: TRBD1; J: TRBJ2-5; CDR3: CASSDTGGGETQYF; DNA: TGTGCCAGCAGTGATACAGGGGGCGGCGAGACCCAGTACTTC
V: TRBV9; size: .; D: TRBD1; J: TRBJ2-6; CDR3: CASSPGQDSGANVLTF; DNA: TGTGCCAGCAGCCCAGGACAGGATTCTGGGGCCAACGTCCTGACTTTC
V: TRBV5-6; size: .; D: .; J: TRBJ1-1; CDR3: CASSLSGGGKAFF; DNA: TGTGCCAGCAGCTTGTCCGGGGGGGGGAAGGCTTTCTTT
V: TRBV6-5; size: many; D: TRBD1; J: TRBJ1-1; CDR3: CASSFRTGGPPNTEAFF; DNA: TGTGCCAGCAGTTTTAGGACAGGGGGCCCCCCGAACACTGAAGCTTTCTTT